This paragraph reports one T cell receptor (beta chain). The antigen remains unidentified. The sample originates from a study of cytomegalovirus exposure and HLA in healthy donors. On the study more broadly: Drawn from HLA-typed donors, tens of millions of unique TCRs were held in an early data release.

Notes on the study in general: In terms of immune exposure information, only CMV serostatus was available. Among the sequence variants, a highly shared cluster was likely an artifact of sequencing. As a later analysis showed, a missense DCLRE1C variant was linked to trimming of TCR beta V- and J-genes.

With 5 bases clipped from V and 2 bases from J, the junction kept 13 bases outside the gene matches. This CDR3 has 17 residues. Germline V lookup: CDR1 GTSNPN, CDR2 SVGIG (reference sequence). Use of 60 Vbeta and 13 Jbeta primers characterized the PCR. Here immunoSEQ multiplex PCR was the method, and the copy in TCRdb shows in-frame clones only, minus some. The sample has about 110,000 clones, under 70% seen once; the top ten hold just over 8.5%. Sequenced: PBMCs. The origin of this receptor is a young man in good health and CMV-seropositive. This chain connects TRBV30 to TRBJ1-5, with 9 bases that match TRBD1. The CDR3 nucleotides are TGTGCCTGGGAATCTCAGGGACAGGGATATCGCAATCAGCCCCAGCATTTT. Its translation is CAWESQGQGYRNQPQHF.